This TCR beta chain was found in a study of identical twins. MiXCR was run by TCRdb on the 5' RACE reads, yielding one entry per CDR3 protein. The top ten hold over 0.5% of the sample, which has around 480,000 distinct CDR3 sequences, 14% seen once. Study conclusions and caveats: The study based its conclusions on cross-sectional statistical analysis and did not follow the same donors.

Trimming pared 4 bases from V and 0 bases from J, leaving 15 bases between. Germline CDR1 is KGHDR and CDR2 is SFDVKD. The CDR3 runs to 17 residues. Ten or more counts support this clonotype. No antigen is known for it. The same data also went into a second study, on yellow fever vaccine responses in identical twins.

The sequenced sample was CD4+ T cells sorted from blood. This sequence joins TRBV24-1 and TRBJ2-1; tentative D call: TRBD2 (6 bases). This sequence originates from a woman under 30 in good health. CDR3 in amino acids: CATSDQIAVSSYNEQFF. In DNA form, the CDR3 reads TGTGCCACCAGTGACCAGATAGCGGTAAGCTCCTACAATGAGCAGTTCTTC.